These 16 T cell receptor beta chains were sequenced from one sample in a study of PD-L1 blockade in urothelial cancer. Assay used: immunoSEQ multiplex PCR; TCRdb lists only in-frame clones, some missing. Of fewer than 40,000 clones listed, 75% to 95% are singletons. The sample here was PBMCs, taken around atezolizumab (anti-PD-L1) treatment. Source of these receptors: a man aged 65 to 79 with urothelial cancer.

The CDR3 DNA sequence: TGTGCCAGCAGCCAACTGACTAGCGGGGGAGTCCCCTACGAGCAGTACTTC. As protein: CASSQLTSGGVPYEQYF. The V gene is TRBV4-2, the J gene TRBJ2-7, with TRBD2 identical over 12 bases. Losses at the gene ends were 2 bases for V and 2 bases for J; bases not matched to a gene: 7. The CDR3 length is 17 residues. Per the germline V gene, CDR1 is LGHNA and CDR2 is YNFKEQ.

As concerns this clone: The junction departs from germline at one end; a sequencing error may be responsible. The chain combines TRBV7-9 with TRBJ2-5; no clear D. CDR1 and CDR2 (germline): SEHNR, FQNEAQ (reference sequence). The CDR3 length is 12 residues. CDR3 nucleotides: TGTGCCAGCAGCTTAGTAGGAGAGGCCCAGTACTTC. Translation gives CASSLVGEAQYF.

The gene calls are TRBV4-1 and TRBJ2-3, with 9 bases matching TRBD1. Germline loops: CDR1 MGHRA, CDR2 YSYEKL. The V gene end was trimmed by 4 bases and the J gene end by 6 bases; junction bases not matched to a gene: 5. The CDR3 has 14 amino acids. CDR3 DNA: TGCGCCAGCAGCCCGGACAGGGGTAGGGATACGCAGTATTTT. This encodes CASSPDRGRDTQYF.

The chain combines TRBV28 with TRBJ1-5; 8 bases line up with TRBD1. The CDR3 length is 14 residues. Germline lookup yields CDR1 MDHEN and CDR2 SYDVKM. With 8 bases clipped from V and 6 bases from J, the junction kept 9 bases outside the gene matches. Here the CDR3 reads CASRRQGAVQPQHF. CDR3 in DNA: TGTGCCAGCCGGAGGCAGGGGGCAGTTCAGCCCCAGCATTTT.

The CDR3 sequence: CASSLYRLGTEAFF. The CDR3, as DNA: TGTGCCAGCAGTTTATATAGGCTTGGGACAGAAGCTTTCTTT. The chain employs TRBV28 and TRBJ1-1; maybe TRBD1 (6 bases). The CDR3 spans 14 residues. V lost 1 base to trimming and J lost 8 bases, with 14 bases between them. Germline loops: CDR1 MDHEN, CDR2 SYDVKM. Drawing the rest from reference TRBV28 and TRBJ1-1, the complete variable domain is DVKVTQSSRYLVKRTGEKVFLECVQDMDHENMFWYRQDPGLGLRLIYFSYDVKMKEKGDIPEGYSVSREKKERFSLILESASTNQTSMYLCASSLYRLGTEAFFGQGTRLTVV.

The chain recombines TRBV28 with TRBJ2-6; 7 nucleotides match TRBD1. J was trimmed by 2 bases and V by 6 bases; bases with no gene match: 10. Germline CDR1 MDHEN, CDR2 SYDVKM. CDR3 length equals 17 residues. CDR3 region: CASRNPGQRAGANVLTF. CDR3 DNA: TGTGCCAGCAGGAACCCGGGACAGAGGGCTGGGGCCAACGTCCTGACTTTC. Complete variable domain (other parts from reference TRBV28 and TRBJ2-6): DVKVTQSSRYLVKRTGEKVFLECVQDMDHENMFWYRQDPGLGLRLIYFSYDVKMKEKGDIPEGYSVSREKKERFSLILESASTNQTSMYLCASRNPGQRAGANVLTFGAGSRLTVL.

CDR3 region: CASSEASSNTGELFF. CDR3 nucleotides: TGTGCCAGCAGTGAAGCCTCCTCGAACACCGGGGAGCTGTTTTTT. The chain is built from TRBV2 and TRBJ2-2; D not resolved. V was cut by 0 bases and J by 0 bases, with 5 bases left in between. Germline loops: CDR1 SNHLY, CDR2 FYNNEI. The CDR3 sequence is 15 residues long.

This clone was observed once. V usage is TRBV7-8 and J usage is TRBJ2-2; possible D gene TRBD2, 6 bases. Trimming removed 5 bases at V and 0 bases at J, with 16 bases between. Germline V gene lookup returns CDR1 SGHVS and CDR2 FQNEAQ. CDR3 length: 17 amino acids. CDR3 nucleotides: TGTGCCAGCAGCCCGTCCGGGGGACCCTCGAACACCGGGGAGCTGTTTTTT. This encodes CASSPSGGPSNTGELFF.

In its sample, this clone was seen once. The chain joins TRBV19 to TRBJ2-7; no firm D call. The CDR3 spans 15 residues. In germline, CDR1 is LNHDA, CDR2 SQIVND (reference sequence). The V end lost 0 bases, the J end lost 2 bases, and 11 bases lay between the germline ends. The CDR3 is CASSIDPRRPYEQYF. For the CDR3, the DNA is TGTGCCAGTAGTATAGATCCCCGGAGACCCTACGAGCAGTACTTC. Combining the CDR3 with reference TRBV19 and TRBJ2-7 gives the whole variable domain DGGITQSPKYLFRKEGQNVTLSCEQNLNHDAMYWYRQDPGQGLRLIYYSQIVNDFQKGDIAEGYSVSREKKESFPLTVTSAQKNPTAFYLCASSIDPRRPYEQYFGPGTRLTVT.

The V call is TRBV13, the J call TRBJ2-5; maybe TRBD1 (6 bases). Trimming took 5 bases from V and 8 from J, leaving 21 bases between them. CDR1 PRHDT and CDR2 FYEKMQ come from the germline V gene (reference sequence). The CDR3 runs to 15 residues. The chain's CDR3 is CASSPPGQGLLTQYF. CDR3 DNA sequence: TGTGCCAGCAGCCCCCCGGGACAAGGACTTTTAACCCAGTACTTC.

This clone is labeled as large (0.1 to 1%). The chain has TRBV11-2 and TRBJ1-1; D gene uncertain. Trimming removed 3 bases from V and 1 base from J, with 6 bases in between. Per germline, CDR1 SGHAT and CDR2 FQNNGV. The CDR3 sequence is 13 residues long. CDR3 DNA: TGTGCCAGCAGCTTTGCGAGGAACACTGAAGCTTTCTTT. It encodes CASSFARNTEAFF.

In DNA, the CDR3 is TGTGCCAGCCTAGACAGCCTACCTCCCTACGAGCAGTACTTC. Its translation is CASLDSLPPYEQYF. V and J are TRBV6-1 and TRBJ2-7, with a weak D call TRBD1 (5 bases). Germline V gives CDR1 MNHNS, CDR2 SASEGT. The CDR3 totals 14 residues. V lost 8 bases and J lost 2, with 16 bases in between.

The chain links TRBV5-1 to TRBJ2-2, with D unclear. Trimming took off 0 bases at V and 3 bases at J, with 3 bases between the two ends. Germline CDR1 SGHRS, CDR2 YFSETQ. This CDR3 spans 13 amino acids. CDR3: CASSLADTGELFF. CDR3 in DNA: TGCGCCAGCAGCTTGGCGGACACCGGGGAGCTGTTTTTT.

The chain carries TRBV18 and TRBJ2-1; D not certain. Germline assignment: CDR1 KGHSH and CDR2 LQKENI. The CDR3 has 11 residues. V was trimmed by 3 bases and J by 7 bases, leaving 4 bases between them. The CDR3 bases are TGTGCCAGCTCACCTGCGAATGAGCAGTTCTTC. Residues: CASSPANEQFF.

The chain combines TRBV5-6 with TRBJ2-5, with D perhaps matching TRBD1 (6 bases). Germline V CDR1 and CDR2: SGHDT, YYEEEE. The CDR3 totals 17 residues. The V gene lost 4 bases and the J gene lost 1 base, with 20 bases spanning the gap. The CDR3 spells CASSPAPGRGSQETQYF. The CDR3 nucleotides are TGTGCCAGCAGCCCAGCTCCAGGCAGGGGAAGCCAAGAGACCCAGTACTTC.

The sample holds a few counts of this clone. This chain connects TRBV19 to TRBJ1-4, with 9 positions matching TRBD1. The junction had 18 bases not matched to a gene; V was cut back by 4 bases and J by 6 bases. Germline V lookup: CDR1 LNHDA, CDR2 SQIVND (reference sequence). There are 19 residues in the CDR3. DNA of the CDR3: TGTGCCAGTAGTAGAGTTTCTGGGACAGGGTCTTTTCAGGATGAAAAACTGTTTTTT. Its protein product is CASSRVSGTGSFQDEKLFF. Looking up the rest from reference TRBV19 and TRBJ1-4 gives the full variable domain: DGGITQSPKYLFRKEGQNVTLSCEQNLNHDAMYWYRQDPGQGLRLIYYSQIVNDFQKGDIAEGYSVSREKKESFPLTVTSAQKNPTAFYLCASSRVSGTGSFQDEKLFFGSGTQLSVL.